Below, 14 T cell receptor beta chains from the same sample are listed, as sequenced in a study of blood T cells in healthy people across ages. Alongside a J-beta primer mix, a sample-barcoded 5' primer served in a second PCR lasting about 6 to 11 cycles. One entry per CDR3 protein, called by TCRdb with MiXCR from the 5' RACE reads. The table records hundreds of thousands of distinct CDR3 sequences, roughly 32% of them present only once. Source material: blood. The receptor set was obtained from a woman at least 80 years old in good health.

The CDR3 loop is CASIDRALGYGYTF. CDR3 DNA: TGTGCCAGCATCGACAGGGCTTTAGGCTATGGCTACACCTTC. This chain joins TRBV7-2 and TRBJ1-2; 7 bases fit TRBD1. Germline lookup yields CDR1 SGHTA and CDR2 FQGNSA. Trimming removed 7 bases from V and 4 bases from J; junction bases left unmatched: 9. The CDR3 length is 14 residues. Complete variable domain (other parts from reference TRBV7-2 and TRBJ1-2): GAGVSQSPSNKVTEKGKDVELRCDPISGHTALYWYRQSLGQGLEFLIYFQGNSAPDKSGLPSDRFSAERTGGSVSTLTIQRTQQEDSAVYLCASIDRALGYGYTFGSGTRLTVV.

This clonotype was counted at least ten times. The chain joins TRBV4-1 to TRBJ1-6; D is possibly TRBD1 (6 bases). The germline gives CDR1 MGHRA, CDR2 YSYEKL. V shed 0 bases and J shed 7 bases, with 16 bases lying between them. The CDR3 sequence is 17 residues long. The CDR3 protein is CASSQDGNPGANSPLHF. DNA of the CDR3: TGCGCCAGCAGCCAAGATGGGAACCCAGGGGCAAATTCACCCCTCCACTTT.

This clonotype turned up a few times. The rearrangement joins TRBV11-1 to TRBJ1-1, with D perhaps TRBD1 (6 bases). The CDR3 totals 16 residues. V lost 3 bases and J lost 0, with 14 bases in between. CDR1 is SGHAT and CDR2 is FQDESV in the germline V gene (reference sequence). The CDR3 nucleotides read TGTGCCAGCAGCTTGAGGGGGGAGAGGTTGAACACTGAAGCTTTCTTT. Its translation is CASSLRGERLNTEAFF.

The chain is built from TRBV20-1 and TRBJ1-5; 9 nucleotides match TRBD1. Germline CDR1 DFQATT, CDR2 SNEGSKA (reference sequence). The CDR3 extends over 15 amino acids. Trimming at V came to 5 bases and at J to 4 bases, leaving 9 bases not matched to a gene. CDR3 DNA sequence: TGCAGTGCTGCCCCGGGACAGGGCCCAAATCAGCCCCAGCATTTT. Amino acid sequence: CSAAPGQGPNQPQHF.

This sequence joins TRBV4-3 and TRBJ2-2; D remains unclear. The CDR3 runs 13 residues. Looked up from germline, CDR1 is LGHNA and CDR2 is YSLEER. V gave up 3 bases and J gave up 8 bases, with 10 bases separating them. DNA for the CDR3: TGCGCCAGCAGCCACGATTTATCTGGGGAGCTGTTTTTT. Translated: CASSHDLSGELFF.

For this clonotype: A much larger clone lies a single base off, so this may be a read error. Lacking the conserved final phenylalanine or tryptophan, this CDR3 likely reflects a read error. This chain links TRBV7-2 with TRBJ1-5; 9 nucleotides line up with TRBD1. This CDR3 has 14 amino acids. Looked up from germline, CDR1 is SGHTA and CDR2 is FQGNSA. V shed 5 bases, J shed 6 bases, and the junction held 5 bases outside the gene matches. Written as DNA, the CDR3 is TGTGCCAGCAGCCTTACAGGGGGCCGTCAGCCCCAGCATGTT. It translates to CASSLTGGRQPQHV.

This clonotype was seen once. The genes are TRBV5-1 and TRBJ2-1; TRBD1 agrees at 9 bases. With V trimmed by 5 bases and J by 2 bases, 11 bases remained unmatched. The germline V gene has CDR1 SGHRS and CDR2 YFSETQ. This CDR3 comprises 17 residues. The CDR3 is CASSRDPGQGPYNEQFF. DNA of the CDR3: TGCGCCAGCAGTCGTGATCCGGGACAGGGACCCTACAATGAGCAGTTCTTC.

V gene TRBV7-8 combines with J gene TRBJ2-5; 8 nucleotides match TRBD1. V dropped 8 bases and J dropped 9; count of bases not matched to a gene: 17. The CDR3 runs 15 residues. Germline CDR1 is SGHVS and CDR2 is FQNEAQ. CDR3 amino acids: CASHPQGGLREAQYF. The CDR3 bases are TGTGCCAGCCACCCACAGGGGGGCTTGAGAGAAGCCCAGTACTTC.

The chain joins TRBV6-1 to TRBJ1-5; D unresolved. CDR1 MNHNS and CDR2 SASEGT come from the germline V gene. The CDR3 contains 11 residues. V lost 2 bases and J 10 bases, leaving 6 bases between the germline ends. The CDR3 DNA follows: TGTGCCAGCAGTGAACGGTTTCCCCAGCATTTT. Protein: CASSERFPQHF.

This chain uses TRBV5-1 with TRBJ2-4; TRBD2 is a possible D gene (5 bases). Matching the DNA end better, TRBJ2-7 makes the J call doubtful. CDR3 size: 14 residues. Germline lookup yields CDR1 SGHRS and CDR2 YFSETQ. CDR3 residues: CASSLVRRGSEQYF. The CDR3 DNA is TGCGCCAGCAGCTTGGTCCGTCGAGGGAGCGAGCAGTACTTC.

Many counts were recorded for this clonotype. The chain carries TRBV15 and TRBJ2-3; 12 nucleotides align to TRBD2. The CDR3 runs 15 residues. The ends lost 0 bases at V and 8 bases at J; junction bases unmatched: 3. Germline V gives CDR1 LNHNV, CDR2 YYDKDF (reference sequence). CDR3 nucleotide sequence: TGTGCCACCAGCAGAGATAAACTAGCGGGAGGTACGCAGTATTTT. Protein sequence: CATSRDKLAGGTQYF.

This clonotype was observed at least ten times. The rearrangement joins TRBV9 to TRBJ2-6, with a weak D call TRBD1 (6 bases). Trimming removed 1 base at V and 0 bases at J, with 14 bases between. The CDR3 runs 18 residues. From germline, CDR1 is SGDLS and CDR2 YYNGEE. The CDR3: CASSVHQGYGSGANVLTF. CDR3 nucleotides: TGTGCCAGCAGCGTACATCAGGGGTACGGCTCTGGGGCCAACGTCCTGACTTTC.

The rearrangement joins TRBV19 to TRBJ1-6; D gene unclear. The CDR3 covers 13 residues. The germline gives CDR1 LNHDA, CDR2 SQIVND (reference sequence). The V end was cut by 4 bases, the J end by 4 bases, with 5 bases between. In DNA form, the CDR3 reads TGTGCCAGTAGTACGGAATATAATTCACCCCTCCACTTT. The encoded protein is CASSTEYNSPLHF.

This clonotype has only a few counts. A read error may explain this, as a much larger clone is one base away. This sequence joins TRBV3-1 and TRBJ2-7; TRBD2 is a possible D gene (7 bases). The ends were cut back, 4 bases at V and 7 bases at J, with 23 bases in the middle. This CDR3 has 16 amino acids. Germline lookup yields CDR1 LGHDT and CDR2 YNNKEL (reference sequence). The DNA of the CDR3 is TGTGCCAGCAGCCTAAGGGGGGGGCGAAGGTACAATGAGCAGTACTTC. Translation gives CASSLRGGRRYNEQYF.